A single sample gave rise to the 17 T cell receptor beta chains below, sequenced in a study of blood T cell repertoires in COVID-19. Assay: immunoSEQ multiplex PCR; the TCRdb copy retains only in-frame clones and omits some. The data contain 200,000 to 250,000 clones, 84% of them singletons. The sequenced material came from peripheral blood. The receptors were sampled from a woman in her 50s with active or convalescent COVID-19.

J is TRBJ1-3 and V is TRBV7-9; D remains ambiguous. The CDR3 spans 15 residues. Germline V gives CDR1 SEHNR, CDR2 FQNEAQ (reference sequence). The V and J ends lost 5 bases and 1 base respectively, with 12 bases between them. This CDR3 reads CASSTHQRSGNTIYF. In nucleotides, the CDR3 is TGTGCCAGCAGCACTCATCAGAGGTCTGGAAACACCATATATTTT.

This chain connects TRBV6-5 to TRBJ1-5, with a tentative D call TRBD1 (6 bases). The germline V gene has CDR1 MNHEY and CDR2 SVGAGI. Trimming left V 6 bases short and J 3 bases short, with 15 bases between. This CDR3 region has 15 residues. CDR3 amino acids: CASSLSGHLNQPQHF. For the CDR3, the DNA is TGTGCCAGCAGCCTTTCGGGACACCTCAATCAGCCCCAGCATTTT.

The chain has TRBV5-4 and TRBJ2-2, with 11 bases that match TRBD2. V gave up 0 bases and J gave up 7 bases; unmatched junction bases: 8. CDR3 length: 17 amino acids. CDR1 SGHNT and CDR2 YYREEE come from the germline V gene (reference sequence). CDR3: CASSLVSGRAVSGELFF. As DNA, the CDR3 is TGTGCCAGCAGCTTGGTTAGCGGGAGGGCCGTGAGCGGGGAGCTGTTTTTT.

This chain joins TRBV5-1 and TRBJ1-1; 9 nucleotides line up with TRBD1. The CDR3 runs to 15 residues. V shed 1 base and J 6 bases; nucleotides not matched to a gene: 7. Germline values: CDR1 SGHRS, CDR2 YFSETQ. CDR3 DNA: TGCGCCAGCAGCTTGACTACAGGGGGCGGGTCTGAAGCTTTCTTT. Amino acids: CASSLTTGGGSEAFF.

In the case of this clone: This CDR3 is also generated by other DNA sequences in the sample. The CDR3 sequence: CASSVGTGGFYEQYF. The CDR3 DNA reads TGTGCCAGCAGCGTAGGGACAGGGGGCTTTTACGAGCAGTACTTC. The genes are TRBV9 and TRBJ2-7; 11 nucleotides agree with TRBD1. Germline CDR1 reads SGDLS; CDR2 reads YYNGEE. V dropped 0 bases and J dropped 4; count of bases not matched to a gene: 3. CDR3 size: 15 residues.

J is TRBJ2-3 and V is TRBV7-2, with D possibly TRBD1 on 7 matching bases. The CDR3 extends over 17 amino acids. V shed 3 bases and J shed 4 bases, with 20 bases lying between them. Germline lookup yields CDR1 SGHTA and CDR2 FQGNSA. The CDR3 DNA follows: TGTGCCAGCAGCTTGGGGGGACAGTGGGATGGCGCAGATACGCAGTATTTT. Residues: CASSLGGQWDGADTQYF.

The rearrangement joins TRBV5-1 to TRBJ1-4; 7 bases match TRBD1. The V segment lost 4 bases and the J segment 5 bases; nucleotides outside the gene matches: 8. Germline V gene lookup returns CDR1 SGHRS and CDR2 YFSETQ. The length of the CDR3 is 15 residues. The CDR3 DNA reads as TGCGCCAGCAGCCTACGGACGGACAGGAATGAAAAACTGTTTTTT. Translating gives CASSLRTDRNEKLFF.

The chain couples TRBV3-1 (or the pseudogene TRBV3-2) to TRBJ2-6, with D maybe TRBD2 (6 bases). The length of the CDR3 is 16 residues. V was cut by 0 bases and J by 3 bases, with 9 bases left in between. The germline gives CDR1 LGHDT, CDR2 YNNKEL (reference sequence). The DNA for the CDR3 is TGTGCCAGCAGCCAAGACGGGGGAGTTGGGGCCAACGTCCTGACTTTC. This gives the protein CASSQDGGVGANVLTF.

The chain employs TRBV6-5 and TRBJ1-2, with TRBD1 as a possible D gene (5 bases). CDR1 is MNHEY and CDR2 is SVGAGI in the germline V gene. V was trimmed by 4 bases and J by 5 bases, leaving 8 bases between them. The CDR3 is made up of 12 amino acids. CDR3 in DNA: TGTGCCAGCAGTTTAAAGGGGTATGGCTACACCTTC. The encoded protein is CASSLKGYGYTF.

The V and J genes are TRBV2 and TRBJ2-3; TRBD2 aligns across 8 bases. The germline gives CDR1 SNHLY, CDR2 FYNNEI. V was pared by 7 bases and J by 5 bases, with 8 bases of the junction left unmatched. The CDR3 length is 14 residues. The CDR3 DNA follows: TGTGCCAGCACGGGAGGGGGGGCCGGAGATACGCAGTATTTT. Residues: CASTGGGAGDTQYF.

The J gene is TRBJ2-7, the V gene TRBV11-2; 12 nucleotides line up with TRBD2. Unmatched junction bases numbered 2, after V lost 3 bases and J lost 2 bases. Germline V lookup: CDR1 SGHAT, CDR2 FQNNGV. CDR3 length: 15 residues. CDR3 loop: CASSLSSGGAYEQYV. Here the CDR3 DNA reads TGTGCCAGCAGCTTGTCTAGCGGGGGGGCCTACGAGCAGTACGTC.

The chain couples TRBV24-1 to TRBJ2-1; 10 positions agree with TRBD1. The CDR3 runs to 15 residues. Germline V gene sequence: CDR1 KGHDR, CDR2 SFDVKD. V dropped 8 bases and J dropped 8; count of bases not matched to a gene: 11. Here the CDR3 DNA reads TGTGCCACCACCTCAGGACAGGGGGGGTTCGATGAGCAGTTCTTC. Protein: CATTSGQGGFDEQFF.

This clone was recorded a few times. This sequence joins TRBV6-5 and TRBJ1-6; 8 bases are a match to TRBD1. V shed 6 bases, J shed 10 bases, and the junction held 8 bases outside the gene matches. The CDR3 length is 14 residues. Germline V gene sequence: CDR1 MNHEY, CDR2 SVGAGI. CDR3 loop: CASSAGGSRSPLHF. Here the CDR3 DNA reads TGTGCCAGCAGCGCAGGGGGCTCAAGGTCACCCCTCCACTTT.

The CDR3 reads CASKIGLAGAYEQYF. For the CDR3, the DNA is TGTGCCAGCAAAATTGGACTAGCGGGAGCCTACGAGCAGTACTTC. This chain connects TRBV6-5 to TRBJ2-7; the match to TRBD2 covers 13 bases. There are 15 residues in the CDR3. Unmatched junction bases numbered 5, after V lost 7 bases and J lost 2 bases. Germline V gene lookup returns CDR1 MNHEY and CDR2 SVGAGI.

The genes are TRBV11-2 and TRBJ2-1; D may be TRBD1 (6 bases). The CDR3 runs to 16 residues. CDR1 and CDR2 (germline): SGHAT, FQNNGV. Trimming took off 5 bases at V and 0 bases at J, with 14 bases between the two ends. The CDR3 loop reads CASSVTGTSSYNEQFF. The CDR3, as DNA: TGTGCCAGCAGCGTGACAGGTACCAGCTCCTACAATGAGCAGTTCTTC. The complete variable domain, with remaining parts taken from reference TRBV11-2 and TRBJ2-1, reads EAGVAQSPRYKIIEKRQSVAFWCNPISGHATLYWYQQILGQGPKLLIQFQNNGVVDDSQLPKDRFSAERLKGVDSTLKIQPAKLEDSAVYLCASSVTGTSSYNEQFFGPGTRLTVL.

The chain carries TRBV6-4 and TRBJ2-1, with D possibly TRBD1 on 6 matching bases. This CDR3 contains 13 residues. Germline loops: CDR1 MRHNA, CDR2 SNTAGT. The germline V and J ends were trimmed by 3 bases and 10 bases, with 13 bases remaining between them. In nucleotides, the CDR3 is TGTGCCAGCAGTGATTACAGGGCCACGGAGCAGTTCTTC. Protein: CASSDYRATEQFF.

The V and J genes are TRBV12-3 or TRBV12-4 and TRBJ1-2; 7 positions match TRBD1. CDR3 length: 13 residues. The ends lost 0 bases at V and 8 bases at J; junction bases unmatched: 3. The DNA for the CDR3 is TGTGCCAGCAGTTTAGCGACAGGGTCCGGCTACACCTTC. It yields the protein CASSLATGSGYTF.